Following are 5 T cell receptor beta chains from one sample sequenced in a study of OX40 agonist ivuxolimab in advanced cancers. Profiling relied on immunoSEQ multiplex PCR, and the TCRdb table lists in-frame clones only, not all of them. The sample holds more than 60,000 clones, around 87% seen once. This specimen consisted of CD4+ or CD8+ T cells sorted from blood, obtained in a trial of the OX40 agonist ivuxolimab. The receptors shown here come from an adult with an advanced solid tumor such as melanoma, head and neck, liver or kidney cancer.

The chain combines TRBV6-6 with TRBJ1-3; possible D gene TRBD1, 5 bases. V was cut by 5 bases and J by 5 bases, with 10 bases left in between. Germline-derived CDR1 and CDR2 are MNHNY and SVGAGI (reference sequence). The CDR3 has 13 amino acids. CDR3 sequence reads: CASSKTVRNTIYF. In DNA, the CDR3 is TGTGCCAGCAGTAAGACAGTCAGAAACACCATATATTTT.

The V call is TRBV11-2, the J call TRBJ1-2; 10 bases match TRBD1. Trimming removed 5 bases from V and 4 bases from J; junction bases left unmatched: 4. CDR3 length: 14 residues. CDR1 is SGHAT and CDR2 is FQNNGV in the germline V gene. The CDR3 DNA sequence: TGTGCCAGCAGCGGGACAGGGGCGGGCTATGGCTACACCTTC. Its translation is CASSGTGAGYGYTF.

This chain joins TRBV19 and TRBJ1-2, with no clear D. The length of the CDR3 is 14 residues. V was shortened by 3 bases and J by 2 bases, with 10 bases between the two germline ends. Looked up from germline, CDR1 is LNHDA and CDR2 is SQIVND (reference sequence). CDR3 amino acids: CASSIGGSNYGYTF. CDR3 sequence (DNA): TGTGCCAGTAGTATCGGAGGTTCCAACTATGGCTACACCTTC.

V is TRBV5-4 and J is TRBJ1-1, with TRBD1 matching 8 bases. J gave up 2 bases and V 4 bases, and 10 bases lay outside the gene matches. CDR1 SGHNT and CDR2 YYREEE come from the germline V gene (reference sequence). The CDR3 consists of 16 residues. The CDR3 loop is CASSPRTGTLNTEAFF. The DNA of the CDR3 is TGTGCCAGCAGCCCTCGGACAGGGACCTTAAACACTGAAGCTTTCTTT.

This chain uses TRBV5-1 with TRBJ2-1, with D possibly being TRBD2 (6 bases). The germline V gene has CDR1 SGHRS and CDR2 YFSETQ. This CDR3 spans 13 amino acids. With 5 bases removed from V and 5 bases from J, the gap between germline ends came to 11 bases. The CDR3 nucleotides read TGCGCCAGCAGTCGGGGGAGAGACAATGAGCAGTTCTTC. Translated: CASSRGRDNEQFF.